The rows below give T cell receptor beta chains drawn from one sample of a study of blood T cells in healthy people across ages. Using its own MiXCR run on the 5' RACE reads, TCRdb lists one record per CDR3 protein. This sample carries over 950,000 distinct CDR3 sequences, 51% of them seen once, and the ten largest clones take about a fifth. The sample taken for sequencing was blood. These receptors all come from a woman in her sixties in good health. The CDR3 runs from the conserved cysteine through the conserved F or W. Each record gives: J gene, V gene, D gene, clone size, CDR3 DNA, CDR3 protein. A D gene is named only where the DNA matches it firmly. Size tells how often a clone was seen (once, few, many) or the class of an expanded clone, and some rows leave it out.

TRBJ2-6,TRBV7-3,-,-,TGTGCCAGCAGCCCGATTACAGGTACTGGGGCCAACGTCCTGACTTTC,CASSPITGTGANVLTF
TRBJ1-6,TRBV12-3/TRBV12-4,-,-,TGTGCCAGCAGTTTAGGGGGGGGTAGATATAATTCACCCCTCCACTTT,CASSLGGGRYNSPLHF
TRBJ1-5,TRBV5-5,-,-,TGTGCCAGCAGCGTCAACGGGGGCGGGGGTCAGCCCCAGCATTTT,CASSVNGGGGQPQHF
TRBJ1-2,TRBV13,-,-,TGTGCCAGCAGCTTCCGGGACGGACACTATGGCTACACCTTC,CASSFRDGHYGYTF
TRBJ2-5,TRBV4-1,TRBD1,-,TGTGCCAGCAGCCAAGGGGACAGCACTAATGAGCAGTACTTC,CASSQGDSTNEQYF
TRBJ2-1,TRBV7-3,TRBD2,few,TGTGCCAGCAGCTTAATTGGGGGGGGACTAGCGGTTAATGAGCAGTTCTTC,CASSLIGGGLAVNEQFF
TRBJ2-7,TRBV6-5,TRBD1,few,TGTGCCGTGACAACCGGGACAGGCTACGAGCAGTACTTC,CAVTTGTGYEQYF
TRBJ2-1,TRBV29-1,TRBD2,-,TGCAGCGTTGGACTAGCGGGAGGGGTACATGAGCAGTTCTTC,CSVGLAGGVHEQFF
TRBJ2-7,TRBV27,-,-,TGTGCCAGCAGTCCCCGCGCCTCCCTAATCGAGCAGTACTTC,CASSPRASLIEQYF
TRBJ1-2,TRBV18,TRBD1,-,TGTGCCAGCTCACCAGACAGGGGGCGTTTGGGCGGCTACACCTTC,CASSPDRGRLGGYTF
TRBJ1-1,TRBV10-3,-,-,TGTGCCATCAGTGATACAAGCTCGAACACTGAAGCTTTCTTT,CAISDTSSNTEAFF
TRBJ2-5,TRBV27,-,-,TGTGCCAGCAGTTTCCTCAGTAGCCAAGAGACCCAGTACTTC,CASSFLSSQETQYF
TRBJ2-3,TRBV5-1,-,-,TGCGCCAGCAGCCCCGGGACTTCTTCTAGCACAGATACGCAGTATTTT,CASSPGTSSSTDTQYF
TRBJ2-3,TRBV13,-,-,TGTGCCAGCAGCCCCCTTTCGGGAGAGACAGATACGCAGTATTTT,CASSPLSGETDTQYF
TRBJ2-1,TRBV15,-,few,TGTGCCACCAGCAGAGATAGGCGGACGGGAATTCATGTTGAGCAGTTCTTC,CATSRDRRTGIHVEQFF
TRBJ1-2,TRBV7-9,-,-,TGTGCCAGCAGCCCAGGGTTAGGCTATGGCTACACCTTC,CASSPGLGYGYTF
TRBJ1-2,TRBV5-1,-,-,TGCGCCAGCAGCTTGTCGGGTCAGACAAACTATGGCTACACCTTC,CASSLSGQTNYGYTF
TRBJ2-3,TRBV7-9,-,-,TGTGCCAGCAGCTTAGTACTCTCCCCCACAGATACGCAGTATTTT,CASSLVLSPTDTQYF
TRBJ2-3,TRBV20-1,-,-,TGCAGTGCTAGGGAGGCGCGGTACACAGATACGCAGTATTTT,CSAREARYTDTQYF
TRBJ2-1,TRBV7-6,-,-,TGTGCCAGCAGCCCTCGGGGGTTGAATGAGCAGTTCTTC,CASSPRGLNEQFF
TRBJ2-7,TRBV29-1,-,once,TGCGGCATCCGGGGGGCATCCTCCTACGAGCAGTACTTC,CGIRGASSYEQYF
TRBJ2-1,TRBV12-3/TRBV12-4,-,few,TGTGCCAGCAGTGACATCGACAGCAATCCCTACAATGAGCAGTTCTTC,CASSDIDSNPYNEQFF
TRBJ2-3,TRBV28,TRBD2,few,TGTGCCAGCCGGACGGTGAGCGGGATTCTGAGGACAGATACGCAGTATTTT,CASRTVSGILRTDTQYF
TRBJ2-3,TRBV3-1,-,-,TGTGCCAGCAGCCTAAGAGACTGGCGGAACACAGATACGCGGTATTTT,CASSLRDWRNTDTRYF
TRBJ2-7,TRBV20-1,TRBD2,-,TGCAGTGCTAGAGGGACTAGCGGAGGGCCTGGGCAGTACTTC,CSARGTSGGPGQYF
TRBJ1-2,TRBV5-1,TRBD1,-,TGCGCCAGCTCATCAGGACAGGATGGCTATGGCTACACCTTC,CASSSGQDGYGYTF
TRBJ2-1,TRBV2,-,-,TGTGCCAGCAGTGAAAGTTCAGGGTATCAGTTCTTC,CASSESSGYQFF
TRBJ2-1,TRBV20-1,-,-,TGCAGTGCCCCCGGGGACAATGAGCAGTTCTTC,CSAPGDNEQFF
TRBJ1-5,TRBV7-9,-,-,TGTGCCAGCAGCCACGGGGGGAGCAATCAGCCCCAGCATTTT,CASSHGGSNQPQHF
TRBJ1-5,TRBV27,-,-,TGTGCCAGCAGTTTATACTACGGCAATCAGCCCCAGCATTTT,CASSLYYGNQPQHF
TRBJ2-7,TRBV11-2,TRBD2,few,TGTGCCAGCAGCTTGACTAGCGGGAGGGCCAACGAGCAGTACTTC,CASSLTSGRANEQYF
TRBJ2-1,TRBV12-3/TRBV12-4,-,-,TGTGCCAGCAGCTATAGCGGCTCAGTTGTCAATGAGCAGTTCTTC,CASSYSGSVVNEQFF
TRBJ2-7,TRBV27,-,-,TGTGCCAGCAGGACTCCTACGTCCTACGAGCAGTACTTC,CASRTPTSYEQYF
TRBJ2-7,TRBV4-1,-,-,TGCGCCAGCAGCCAAACTCTCAGCGGAACCTACGAGCAGTACTTC,CASSQTLSGTYEQYF
TRBJ1-5,TRBV27,-,-,TGTGCCAGCAGGGGGACGTGGGGGGAGGGGTCTCAGCCCCAGCATTTT,CASRGTWGEGSQPQHF
TRBJ2-1,TRBV20-1,-,-,TGCAGTGCTCAAGGTGGTTACTCCTACAATGAGCAGTTCTTC,CSAQGGYSYNEQFF
TRBJ2-7,TRBV3-1,-,-,TGTGCCAGCAGCGTGGGACTGGCGAGCTCCTACGAGCAGTACTTC,CASSVGLASSYEQYF
TRBJ2-1,TRBV20-1,TRBD2,-,TGCAGTGCTCCCCCGGGACTAACCCACAATGAGCAGTTCTTC,CSAPPGLTHNEQFF
TRBJ2-4,TRBV4-3,-,-,TGCGCCAGCAGCCAAGATACGGCCAGACCCTACGAGCGGTACTTC,CASSQDTARPYERYF
TRBJ2-1,TRBV20-1,-,few,TGCAGTGCTCGGCATACACGGGATGAGCAGTTCTTC,CSARHTRDEQFF
TRBJ2-3,TRBV4-2,-,once,TGTGCCAGCAGCCAAGTCGGCTTTGGTACGCAGTATTTT,CASSQVGFGTQYF
TRBJ2-1,TRBV6-5,TRBD2,-,TGTGCCAGCAGTTACCGGCCGACTAGCGGTTTCTCCTACAATGAGCAGTTCTTC,CASSYRPTSGFSYNEQFF
TRBJ2-3,TRBV7-3,TRBD2,-,TGTGCCAGCAGCTTACCGCCCGGACTAGCGGGACCAGATACGCAGTATTTT,CASSLPPGLAGPDTQYF
TRBJ1-1,TRBV29-1,-,-,TGCAGCGTTGCTGGGGGGCAATATAACACTGAAGCTTTCTTT,CSVAGGQYNTEAFF
TRBJ2-1,TRBV4-3,TRBD2,few,TGCGCCAGCAGCCCGGGGACTAGCGGTGTGTCGCGCAATGAGCAGTTCTTC,CASSPGTSGVSRNEQFF
TRBJ1-2,TRBV4-2,-,few,TGTGCCAGCAGCCAAGGGGGACCGGCGGGCTATGGCTACACCTTC,CASSQGGPAGYGYTF
TRBJ2-1,TRBV11-2,-,-,TGTGCCAGCAGCTTAGACCATAGAAACGCCAATGAGCAGTTCTTC,CASSLDHRNANEQFF
TRBJ2-7,TRBV12-3/TRBV12-4,-,few,TGTGCCAGCAGTTTTGACGACGGGGCCTACGAGCAGTACTTC,CASSFDDGAYEQYF
TRBJ2-7,TRBV20-1,-,-,TGCAGTGCTGGAGGAGCGATTAACTACGAGCAGTACTTC,CSAGGAINYEQYF
TRBJ2-5,TRBV11-2,-,few,TGTGCCAGCAGCCAGAGCTGGGAGACCCAGTACTTC,CASSQSWETQYF
TRBJ2-7,TRBV29-1,-,-,TGCAGCGTTGAAGATCTGGCATTTCTTGATATCAATGAGCAGTACTTC,CSVEDLAFLDINEQYF
TRBJ2-1,TRBV29-1,-,-,TGCAGCGTTAGGTCCGGAGGGTCGGGTGGCTCCTACAATGAGCAGTTCTTC,CSVRSGGSGGSYNEQFF
TRBJ1-5,TRBV2,TRBD1,-,TGTGCCAGCAGTGAAGCGCGCGGGACAGAGTTTTTTCCCCAGCATTTT,CASSEARGTEFFPQHF
TRBJ2-7,TRBV6-2/TRBV6-3,TRBD2,-,TGTGCCAGCAGTTACGCGGGAGGGGGTTTCGAGCAGTACTTC,CASSYAGGGFEQYF
TRBJ2-1,TRBV15,-,-,TGTGCCACCAGCAGAGTGTACCAAAATGAGCAGTTCTTC,CATSRVYQNEQFF
TRBJ2-2,TRBV2,TRBD2,-,TGTGCCAGCAATGTACTAGCGGGAGAGATGGACACCGGGGAGCTGTTTTTT,CASNVLAGEMDTGELFF
TRBJ2-4,TRBV3-1,TRBD2,-,TGTGCCAGTACCCTCCGGGGGCTAGCGGGAGGGGAACAGTACTTC,CASTLRGLAGGEQYF
TRBJ2-3,TRBV30,-,-,TGTGCCTGGATTCCCGGGAGAGTCACAGATACGCAGTATTTT,CAWIPGRVTDTQYF
TRBJ2-3,TRBV9,TRBD2,-,TGTGCCAGCAGCGACGACAACCGAACTAGCGGGAGGGCAGATACGCAGTATTTT,CASSDDNRTSGRADTQYF